These 9 T cell receptor beta chains share one sample of origin, sequenced in a study of molecular identifiers for immune sequencing clone quantification. TCRdb fed the PCR reads into MiXCR, producing one record per CDR3 protein. This repertoire shows some 650,000 distinct CDR3 sequences, 20% found once; its top ten account for 0.7% to 1%. The sample was naive CD8+ T cells from blood, with Jurkat cell RNA spiked in. Subset specified: FACS-sorted CD8+CD4-CCR7+CD45RA+ naive T cells. These receptors were taken from a human donor in good health. Some libraries in this study had Jurkat cell RNA spiked in.

This clonotype was counted a few times. This chain links TRBV5-6 with TRBJ2-1; maybe TRBD1 (6 bases). The germline gives CDR1 SGHDT, CDR2 YYEEEE. Trimming took off 0 bases at V and 5 bases at J, with 12 bases between the two ends. The length of the CDR3 is 15 residues. The CDR3 region is CASSLDRVGDNEQFF. The CDR3 coding sequence is TGTGCCAGCAGCTTGGACAGGGTAGGGGACAATGAGCAGTTCTTC.

In this sample, this clonotype turned up a few times. The V gene is TRBV19, the J gene TRBJ2-5; D perhaps matches TRBD1 (5 bases). V was trimmed by 5 bases and J by 4 bases, leaving 20 bases between them. The germline V gene has CDR1 LNHDA and CDR2 SQIVND (reference sequence). CDR3 length equals 16 residues. CDR3 loop: CASSSRAGRWIETQYF. The CDR3 DNA follows: TGTGCCAGTAGTTCCCGGGCAGGGCGTTGGATAGAGACCCAGTACTTC.

This clonotype was seen at least ten times. The gene calls are TRBV28 and TRBJ1-5; D gene unclear. V was clipped by 7 bases and J by 8 bases, with 21 bases between them. The CDR3 runs to 15 residues. Germline V lookup: CDR1 MDHEN, CDR2 SYDVKM. In DNA, the CDR3 is TGTGCCAGCACCTCACCTTACGGGCCCACCGAGCCCCAGCATTTT. This sequence encodes CASTSPYGPTEPQHF. Variable domain in full (rest from reference TRBV28 and TRBJ1-5): DVKVTQSSRYLVKRTGEKVFLECVQDMDHENMFWYRQDPGLGLRLIYFSYDVKMKEKGDIPEGYSVSREKKERFSLILESASTNQTSMYLCASTSPYGPTEPQHFGDGTRLSIL.

This clonotype was counted many times. The chain employs TRBV29-1 and TRBJ2-1; D uncertain. CDR1 is SQVTM and CDR2 is ANQGSEA in the germline V gene. V lost 1 base and J 6 bases, leaving 7 bases between the germline ends. The CDR3 is 12 residues long. The CDR3: CSVEARFNEQFF. In DNA, the CDR3 is TGCAGCGTTGAAGCTAGGTTCAATGAGCAGTTCTTC.

This clonotype was observed many times. The J gene is TRBJ1-1, the V gene TRBV2, with TRBD1 identical over 9 bases. CDR1 is SNHLY and CDR2 is FYNNEI in the germline V gene. The J segment lost 4 bases and the V segment lost 6 bases, leaving 12 bases of the junction unmatched. The CDR3 loop spans 16 amino acids. The CDR3 nucleotides are TGTGCCAGCAGGATTCCTGTCGGGACAGGGAGCACTGAAGCTTTCTTT. It encodes CASRIPVGTGSTEAFF.

Comments on this clonotype: Being one base from a much bigger clone, this may be a read error. The chain joins TRBV5-1 to TRBJ1-1; D is perhaps TRBD1 (5 bases). This CDR3 has 16 amino acids. CDR1 and CDR2 from the germline V gene are SGHRS and YFSETQ. V was shortened by 4 bases and J by 3 bases, with 19 bases between the two germline ends. The CDR3 DNA sequence: TGCGCCAGCAGCCTCTTCGAGGGGAGCGTGGACACTGAAGCTTTCTTT. It yields the protein CASSLFEGSVDTEAFF. Filled out from reference TRBV5-1 and TRBJ1-1, the complete variable domain reads KAGVTQTPRYLIKTRGQQVTLSCSPISGHRSVSWYQQTPGQGLQFLFEYFSETQRNKGNFPGRFSGRQFSNSRSEMNVSTLELGDSALYLCASSLFEGSVDTEAFFGQGTRLTVV.

This clonotype was detected a few times. With a much larger clone just one base away, this may be a read error. V and J are TRBV20-1 and TRBJ2-7; 8 bases match TRBD1. V shed 0 bases, J shed 6 bases, and the junction held 10 bases outside the gene matches. Germline V gene lookup returns CDR1 DFQATT and CDR2 SNEGSKA (reference sequence). The CDR3 is 15 residues long. The CDR3 coding sequence is TGCAGTGCTAGAGATCGGGACAGGATCCTCCGCGAGCAGTACTTC. It codes for CSARDRDRILREQYF.

This clonotype occurred many times. This sequence joins TRBV6-2 or TRBV6-3 and TRBJ1-1; no reliable D call. The V gene's germline CDR1 is MNHEY and CDR2 SVGEGT. The CDR3 has 16 residues. Between the trimmed V and J ends, which lost 3 bases and 4 bases, there was a span of 18 bases. CDR3 sequence: CASSYYEQTKGTEAFF. The CDR3 nucleotides are TGTGCCAGCAGTTATTATGAGCAGACTAAGGGCACTGAAGCTTTCTTT.

This clonotype appeared a few times. The genes are TRBV10-3 and TRBJ1-1; D is unclear. Germline CDR1 and CDR2: ENHRY and SYGVKD. The CDR3 covers 15 residues. V lost 1 base and J 3 bases, leaving 12 bases between the germline ends. The CDR3 reads CAISELGPGYTEAFF. CDR3 nucleotide sequence: TGTGCCATCAGTGAGTTGGGTCCGGGGTACACTGAAGCTTTCTTT.